The rows below give T cell receptor beta chains drawn from one sample of a study of cytomegalovirus exposure and HLA in healthy donors. The data were produced by immunoSEQ multiplex PCR, yet TCRdb's version contains in-frame clones alone and is incomplete. Among around 80,000 clones listed, roughly 96% were seen once. The sequenced material came from PBMCs. Receptors originate from a woman under 30 in good health and CMV-seronegative. Both conserved end residues are part of each CDR3. A clone size is listed for some rows: how often the clone was seen (once, few, many), or a class if it is expanded.

>NA|TRBV5-1|TRBJ2-3
CASRRGLAGASTDTQYF
>few|TRBV7-9|TRBJ2-7
CASSLIPGQFSYEQYF
>NA|TRBV5-1|TRBJ2-7
CASSLTSDYRQITYEQYF
>NA|TRBV2|TRBJ2-2
CASSDSVFGGKNTGELFF
>NA|TRBV5-4|TRBJ2-7
CASTLAGGLEQYF
>NA|TRBV27|TRBJ2-7
CASSFPGNYEQYF
>once|TRBV28|TRBJ2-1
CATLEDEQFF
>NA|TRBV18|TRBJ2-1
CASSPPGGPGNNEQFF
>NA|TRBV14|TRBJ2-1
CASSQADRDRGQSGSNDRKNEQFF
>NA|TRBV5-1|TRBJ2-5
CASSSGETQYF
>NA|TRBV27|TRBJ1-1
CASSLSWARPFTEAFF
>NA|TRBV14|TRBJ1-6
CASSHGRGPSPLHF
>NA|TRBV13|TRBJ2-1
CASSPGQAYNEQFF
>NA|TRBV10-1|TRBJ2-1
CASSVGSEGNEQFF
>few|TRBV6-4|TRBJ2-2
CASSMGQGGGGELFF
>NA|TRBV30|TRBJ2-7
CAWGGQVEQYF
>NA|TRBV20-1|TRBJ2-7
CSARDGVEQYF
>NA|TRBV19|TRBJ2-7
CASSIDPGYYEQYF
>NA|TRBV19|TRBJ2-1
CASSIGLADLNEQFF
>few|TRBV6-6|TRBJ1-2
CASSYLQGANYGYTF
>NA|TRBV5-1|TRBJ2-7
CASSPMFAGEAGEQYF
>NA|TRBV19|TRBJ2-7
CASSTFTSGRGYEQYF
>NA|TRBV29-1|TRBJ1-1
CSVDRNTEAFF
>once|TRBV5-6|TRBJ2-3
CASSLPGLSDTQYF
>NA|TRBV18|TRBJ2-2
CASSPSGLVSTGELFF
>NA|TRBV5-1|TRBJ2-1
CASSLEGTSFNEQFF
>NA|TRBV5-5|TRBJ1-3
CASSLPGTPPFLPAGNTIYF
>NA|TRBV6-5|TRBJ1-1
CASIMGGLNTEAFF
>NA|TRBV10-1|TRBJ1-3
CASSDTGSSGNTIYF
>once|TRBV10-3|TRBJ1-2
CAIMGAGDPLFNYGYTF
>NA|TRBV7-9|TRBJ1-3
CASSLVSGNTIYF
>NA|TRBV27|TRBJ2-3
CASAPLAPTGTDTQYF
>NA|TRBV11-2|TRBJ2-1
CASSRTSGSVWDNEQFF
>NA|TRBV28|TRBJ1-5
CASSGDGGGGPQHF
>NA|TRBV11-3|TRBJ2-1
CASSTNNEQFF
>NA|TRBV6-5|TRBJ1-5
CASSYTGANNQPQHF
>NA|TRBV4-2|TRBJ1-1
CASSQDRLSMNTEAFF
>NA|TRBV7-9|TRBJ2-1
CASSLRTSGTDEQFF
>NA|TRBV6-5|TRBJ1-2
CASSYPGDGYTF
>NA|TRBV4-1|TRBJ2-2
CASSPPDTGELFF
>NA|TRBV5-1|TRBJ2-6
CASSFQGSAANVLTF
>NA|TRBV6-6|TRBJ2-7
CASSLDPPGYEQYF
>NA|TRBV19|TRBJ2-1
CASSIGLAGSSYNEQFF
>NA|TRBV14|TRBJ2-7
CASSQTGGGSYEQYF